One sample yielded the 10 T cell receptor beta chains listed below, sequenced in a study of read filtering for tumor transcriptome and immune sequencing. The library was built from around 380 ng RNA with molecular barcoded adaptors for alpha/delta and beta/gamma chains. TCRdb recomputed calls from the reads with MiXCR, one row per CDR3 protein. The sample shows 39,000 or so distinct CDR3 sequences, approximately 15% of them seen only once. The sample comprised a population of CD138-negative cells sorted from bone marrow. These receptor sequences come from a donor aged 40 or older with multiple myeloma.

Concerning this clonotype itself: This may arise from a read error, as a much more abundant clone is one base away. Here the CDR3 reads CASSLKRSRRGAGGLFF. Written as DNA, the CDR3 is TGTGCCAGCAGCCTGAAGAGGAGTCGCCGGGGCGCCGGGGGGCTGTTTTTT. The chain is built from TRBV14 and TRBJ2-2, with D possibly being TRBD2 (6 bases). The CDR3 consists of 17 residues. Germline V gene sequence: CDR1 SGHDN, CDR2 FVKESK.

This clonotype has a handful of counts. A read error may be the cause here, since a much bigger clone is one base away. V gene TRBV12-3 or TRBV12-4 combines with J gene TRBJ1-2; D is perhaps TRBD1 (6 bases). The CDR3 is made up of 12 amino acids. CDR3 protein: CASSSRDIAYAF. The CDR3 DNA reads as TGTGCCAGCAGTTCTAGGGACATTGCCTACGCCTTC.

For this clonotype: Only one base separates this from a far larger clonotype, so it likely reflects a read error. The CDR3 reads CASTRLGGSMYNEQFF. As DNA, the CDR3 is TGTGCCAGCACCCGGCTGGGCGGGAGTATGTACAATGAGCAGTTCTTC. The V and J genes are TRBV6-1 and TRBJ2-1; 7 bases agree with TRBD2. CDR1 and CDR2 from the germline V gene are MNHNS and SASEGT. The J segment lost 4 bases and the V segment lost 7 bases, leaving 13 bases of the junction unmatched. The CDR3 is 16 amino acids.

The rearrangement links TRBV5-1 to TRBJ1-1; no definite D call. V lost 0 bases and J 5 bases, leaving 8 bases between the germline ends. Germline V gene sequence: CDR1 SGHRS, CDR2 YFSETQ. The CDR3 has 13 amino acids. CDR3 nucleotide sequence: TGCGCCAGCAGCTTGGGAAGTGGGACTGAAGCTTTCTTT. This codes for CASSLGSGTEAFF.

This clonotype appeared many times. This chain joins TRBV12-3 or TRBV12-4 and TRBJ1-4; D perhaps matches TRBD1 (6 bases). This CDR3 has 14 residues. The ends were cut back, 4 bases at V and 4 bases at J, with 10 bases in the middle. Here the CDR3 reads CASSWGPGNEKLFF. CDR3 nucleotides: TGTGCCAGCAGTTGGGGGCCGGGTAATGAAAAACTGTTTTTT.

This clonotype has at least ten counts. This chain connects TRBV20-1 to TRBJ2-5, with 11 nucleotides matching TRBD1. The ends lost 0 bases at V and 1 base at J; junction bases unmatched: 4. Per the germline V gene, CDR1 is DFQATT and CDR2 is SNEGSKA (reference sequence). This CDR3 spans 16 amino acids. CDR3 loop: CSARDGDRGFQETQYF. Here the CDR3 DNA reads TGCAGTGCTAGAGATGGGGACAGGGGGTTCCAAGAGACCCAGTACTTC.

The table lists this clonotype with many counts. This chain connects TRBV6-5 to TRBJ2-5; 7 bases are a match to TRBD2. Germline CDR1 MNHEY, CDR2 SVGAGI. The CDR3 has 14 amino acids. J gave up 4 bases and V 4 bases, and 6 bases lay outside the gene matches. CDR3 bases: TGTGCCAGCAGTTCCCCAGGCGGGGGAGAGACCCAGTACTTC. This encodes CASSSPGGGETQYF.

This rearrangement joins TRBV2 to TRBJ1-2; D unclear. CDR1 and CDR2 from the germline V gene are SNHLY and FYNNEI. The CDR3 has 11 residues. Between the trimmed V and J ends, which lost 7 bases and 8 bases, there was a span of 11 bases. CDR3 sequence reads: CASIRFGGYTF. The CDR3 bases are TGTGCCAGCATCCGGTTTGGGGGCTACACCTTC.

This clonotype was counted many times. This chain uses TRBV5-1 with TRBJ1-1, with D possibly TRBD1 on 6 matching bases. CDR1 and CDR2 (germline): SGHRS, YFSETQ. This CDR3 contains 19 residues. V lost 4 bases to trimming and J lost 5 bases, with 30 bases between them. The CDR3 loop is CASSPYGGGRGGAETEAFF. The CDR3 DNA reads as TGCGCCAGCAGCCCCTATGGTGGGGGGCGCGGGGGGGCGGAGACTGAAGCTTTCTTT.

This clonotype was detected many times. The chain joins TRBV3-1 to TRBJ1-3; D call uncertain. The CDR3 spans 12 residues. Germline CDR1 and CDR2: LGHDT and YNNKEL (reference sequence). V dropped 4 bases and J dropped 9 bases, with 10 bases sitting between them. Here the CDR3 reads CASSPAEATIYF. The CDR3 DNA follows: TGTGCCAGCAGCCCCGCCGAAGCCACCATATATTTT.